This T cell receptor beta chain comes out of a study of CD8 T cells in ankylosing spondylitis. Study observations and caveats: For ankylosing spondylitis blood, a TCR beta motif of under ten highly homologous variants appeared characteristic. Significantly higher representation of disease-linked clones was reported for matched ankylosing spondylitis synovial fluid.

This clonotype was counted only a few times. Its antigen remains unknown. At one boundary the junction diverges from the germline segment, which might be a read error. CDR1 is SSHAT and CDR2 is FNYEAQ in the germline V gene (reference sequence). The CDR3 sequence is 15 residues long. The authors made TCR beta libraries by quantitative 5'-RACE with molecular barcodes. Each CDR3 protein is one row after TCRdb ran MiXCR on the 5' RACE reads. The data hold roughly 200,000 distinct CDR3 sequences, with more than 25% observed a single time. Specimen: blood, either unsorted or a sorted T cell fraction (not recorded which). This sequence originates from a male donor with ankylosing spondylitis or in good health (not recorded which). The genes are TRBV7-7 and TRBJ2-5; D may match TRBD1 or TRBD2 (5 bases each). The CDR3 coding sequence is TGTGCTAGCAGCTTAGCTGGTGAGGGGCGCAAGACCCAGTACTTC. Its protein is CASSLAGEGRKTQYF.